This T cell receptor beta chain was sequenced for a study of blood T cell repertoires in COVID-19. Study in general: Collection of acute and convalescent COVID-19 samples took place in the United States, Italy and Spain. Nucleic acid was either cDNA or gDNA, and it came from T cells, B-cell-depleted T cells, or PBMCs.

Germline V gene sequence: CDR1 KGHDR, CDR2 SFDVKD. V shed 3 bases and J shed 7 bases, with 15 bases lying between them. This CDR3 spans 15 amino acids. As processed by the authors: Quantification of nucleated cells was approximated via reference gene primer amplification. The assay was immunoSEQ multiplex PCR, and TCRdb's table has in-frame clones only and misses some. V, J and clone size were drawn from that table, and D and trimming were deduced from the DNA. This repertoire shows around 340,000 clones, 83% found once; its top ten account for approximately 3.1%. The receptor was isolated from a man aged 25-45 years with active or convalescent COVID-19. The chain recombines TRBV24-1 with TRBJ2-1; TRBD1 might be the D (5 bases). Sequences were obtained from peripheral blood. CDR3 DNA sequence: TGTGCCACCAGTGATCTCTGGGGCCCAAGGAATGAGCAGTTCTTC. This codes for CATSDLWGPRNEQFF.